This is a list of T cell receptor beta chains from one sample in a study of blood T cell repertoires in COVID-19. Generated by immunoSEQ multiplex PCR, the TCRdb table keeps only in-frame clones and is missing some. Of over 110,000 clones in the sample, about 70% were seen once. The sample comprised peripheral blood. These receptors were obtained from a man of 80 years or more with acute or convalescent COVID-19. CDR3s include the opening cysteine and the closing phenylalanine or tryptophan. A D gene is named only where the DNA matches it firmly. Expanded clones get a size class; other rows say once, few or many, or leave the size out.

J gene,V gene,clone size,D gene,CDR3 protein,CDR3 DNA
TRBJ2-7,TRBV5-1,.,.,CASSAGPYEQYF,TGCGCCAGCAGCGCAGGGCCCTACGAGCAGTACTTC
TRBJ1-6,TRBV19,once,TRBD1,CASSASRTGMSSPLHF,TGTGCCAGTAGTGCCTCACGGACAGGGATGAGTTCACCCCTCCACTTT
TRBJ1-6,TRBV5-6,.,TRBD1,CASSFRQGRSSPLHF,TGTGCCAGCAGCTTTCGACAGGGGAGGAGTTCACCCCTCCACTTT
TRBJ2-2,TRBV30,.,TRBD2,CAWSTGGGYTGELFF,TGTGCCTGGAGTACGGGCGGGGGATACACCGGGGAGCTGTTTTTT
TRBJ1-1,TRBV6-2/TRBV6-3,few,.,CASSYSEDSFEAFF,TGTGCCAGCAGTTACTCGGAGGACAGTTTTGAAGCTTTCTTT
TRBJ2-7,TRBV7-2,.,TRBD1,CASSLDRVTYEQYF,TGTGCCAGCAGCCTCGACAGGGTAACCTACGAGCAGTACTTC
TRBJ2-7,TRBV4-3,.,.,CASSRNQGGPYEQYF,TGCGCCAGCAGCCGGAACCAGGGGGGTCCATACGAGCAGTACTTC
TRBJ1-1,TRBV7-3,once,.,CASSLTTGDTEAFF,TGTGCCAGCAGCTTAACCACAGGCGACACTGAAGCTTTCTTT
TRBJ1-6,TRBV7-8,few,.,CASSPGDRSPLHF,TGTGCCAGCAGCCCGGGAGATAGGTCACCCCTCCACTTT
TRBJ1-3,TRBV6-1,.,.,CASSEGRGNTIYF,TGTGCCAGCAGTGAGGGGAGAGGAAACACCATATATTTT
TRBJ1-1,TRBV18,.,.,CASSPSDRSRTEAFF,TGTGCCAGCTCACCAAGCGACAGGTCCCGCACTGAAGCTTTCTTT
TRBJ2-2,TRBV7-8,.,.,CASIRGNTGELFF,TGTGCCAGCATTAGGGGCAACACCGGGGAGCTGTTTTTT
TRBJ2-7,TRBV18,.,.,CASSPPVSGSYEQYF,TGTGCCAGCTCACCTCCGGTTAGCGGCTCTTACGAGCAGTACTTC
TRBJ2-3,TRBV19,.,TRBD2,CASSYSGDSYSTDTQYF,TGTGCCAGTAGTTATAGCGGGGACTCTTATAGCACAGATACGCAGTATTTT
TRBJ2-2,TRBV2,few,.,CASSALLDGELFF,TGTGCCAGCAGTGCACTGTTAGACGGGGAGCTGTTTTTT
TRBJ1-2,TRBV30,once,TRBD1,CAWCPGQGAYGYTF,TGTGCCTGGTGCCCCGGACAGGGGGCCTATGGCTACACCTTC
TRBJ2-4,TRBV4-3,.,.,CASSPHLKDTQGIAKNIQYF,TGCGCCAGCAGCCCTCACCTCAAGGATACCCAGGGAATAGCCAAAAACATTCAGTACTTC
TRBJ2-2,TRBV7-2,.,TRBD2,CASSKRLAGGGTGELFF,TGTGCCAGCAGCAAAAGACTAGCGGGGGGAGGCACCGGGGAGCTGTTTTTT
TRBJ2-2,TRBV6-2/TRBV6-3,once,TRBD2,CASSPQPGLAGGTNTGELFF,TGTGCCAGCAGTCCACAGCCGGGACTAGCGGGGGGAACGAACACCGGGGAGCTGTTTTTT
TRBJ1-2,TRBV7-2,few,TRBD1,CASSPQVTGAPYGYTF,TGTGCCAGCAGCCCTCAAGTGACAGGGGCCCCCTATGGCTACACCTTC